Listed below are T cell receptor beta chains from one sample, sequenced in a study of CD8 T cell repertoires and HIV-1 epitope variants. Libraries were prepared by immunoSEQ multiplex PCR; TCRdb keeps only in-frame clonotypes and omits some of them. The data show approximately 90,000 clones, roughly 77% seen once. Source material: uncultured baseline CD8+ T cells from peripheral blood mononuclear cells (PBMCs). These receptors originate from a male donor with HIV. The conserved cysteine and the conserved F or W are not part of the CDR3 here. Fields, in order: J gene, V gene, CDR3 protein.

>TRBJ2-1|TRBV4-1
ASSQDTSGRNEQF
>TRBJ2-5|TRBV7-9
ASRTGVGDSSQETQY
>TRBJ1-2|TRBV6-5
AIWGTAYGYT
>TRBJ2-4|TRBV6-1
ASSDGGGNIQY
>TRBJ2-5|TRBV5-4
ASSRGGLAGGLQETQY
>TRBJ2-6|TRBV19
ASSIIGFSGANVLT
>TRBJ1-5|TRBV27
ASSLDYSNQPQH
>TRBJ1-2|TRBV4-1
ASSQTVANYGYT
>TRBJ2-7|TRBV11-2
ASSLVSSGPYEQY
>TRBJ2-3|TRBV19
ASSRRDRTDTQY
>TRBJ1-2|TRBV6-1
ASSEAQRFNGYT
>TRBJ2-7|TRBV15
ATSRDQGAREQY
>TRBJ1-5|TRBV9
ASSVGQGINQPQH
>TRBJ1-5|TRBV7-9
ASSLAQGAGEPQH
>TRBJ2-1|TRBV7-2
ASSPGVNNEQF
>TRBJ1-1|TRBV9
ASSVALGGTEAF
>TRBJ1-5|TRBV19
ASSLWGAPSNQPQH